This passage covers 24 T cell receptor beta chains from one sample sequenced in a study of cytomegalovirus exposure and HLA in healthy donors. Primers for the PCR totalled 60 Vbeta and 13 Jbeta. The repertoire was sequenced with immunoSEQ multiplex PCR; TCRdb's copy has only in-frame clones and lacks some. The sample includes over 75,000 clones, more than 60% of them seen just once. The sample consisted of PBMCs. These receptors originate from a man aged 55-75 years in good health and CMV-seropositive.

The chain is built from TRBV6-1 and TRBJ2-1; 7 bases fit TRBD1. The CDR3 consists of 13 residues. J was trimmed by 13 bases and V by 5 bases; bases with no gene match: 11. Germline CDR1 is MNHNS and CDR2 is SASEGT. CDR3 sequence: CASSSTGWNSQFF. CDR3 in DNA: TGTGCCAGCAGTTCGACAGGGTGGAACTCCCAGTTCTTC.

J is TRBJ2-7 and V is TRBV28; perhaps TRBD1 as D (6 bases). This CDR3 has 14 amino acids. V was clipped by 8 bases and J by 3 bases, with 17 bases between them. CDR1 and CDR2 from the germline V gene are MDHEN and SYDVKM. The CDR3 coding sequence is TGTGCCAGCGGCCTACAGGGCGCGAACTACGAGCAGTACTTC. Protein sequence: CASGLQGANYEQYF.

This rearrangement joins TRBV9 to TRBJ2-7; D is perhaps TRBD1 (6 bases). Trimming cost V 1 base and J 4 bases, with 9 bases left between them. The length of the CDR3 is 13 residues. Germline V CDR1 and CDR2: SGDLS, YYNGEE. The DNA for the CDR3 is TGTGCCAGCAGCGTACCAGGGGATTACGAGCAGTACTTC. Translated: CASSVPGDYEQYF. The full variable domain, its missing parts supplied by reference TRBV9 and TRBJ2-7, is DSGVTQTPKHLITATGQRVTLRCSPRSGDLSVYWYQQSLDQGLQFLIQYYNGEERAKGNILERFSAQQFPDLHSELNLSSLELGDSALYFCASSVPGDYEQYFGPGTRLTVT.

The chain links TRBV28 to TRBJ2-2; the match to TRBD1 covers 11 bases. Trimming cost V 6 bases and J 7 bases; bases outside gene matches: 7. This CDR3 has 15 residues. Germline lookup yields CDR1 MDHEN and CDR2 SYDVKM. The CDR3 is CASRTGTGGIGELFF. In DNA form, the CDR3 reads TGTGCCAGCAGAACCGGGACAGGGGGTATCGGGGAGCTGTTTTTT.

Only a few counts were recorded for this clone. The V and J genes are TRBV5-1 and TRBJ1-3; D perhaps matches TRBD1 (6 bases). Germline CDR1 and CDR2: SGHRS and YFSETQ. CDR3 length equals 15 residues. V lost 4 bases and J 0 bases, leaving 11 bases between the germline ends. In DNA form, the CDR3 reads TGCGCCAGCAGCGTAGGACAGAGCTCTGGAAACACCATATATTTT. Protein sequence: CASSVGQSSGNTIYF.

About this clone itself: One end of the junction does not line up with germline, which may come from a read error. This chain uses TRBV7-9 with TRBJ1-1; TRBD1 matches at 7 bases. This CDR3 comprises 12 residues. Germline CDR1 and CDR2: SEHNR and FQNEAQ (reference sequence). CDR3: CSSTTGYTEAFF. The CDR3 nucleotides read TGTTCCAGCACGACAGGGTACACTGAAGCTTTCTTT.

The chain uses TRBV9 and TRBJ2-5; 11 nucleotides align to TRBD2. J gave up 4 bases and V 0 bases, and 2 bases lay outside the gene matches. The CDR3 is made up of 15 amino acids. CDR1 is SGDLS, CDR2 YYNGEE, per germline. The CDR3 bases are TGTGCCAGCAGCGTAGCCGGGACTAGCGGAGAGACCCAGTACTTC. It codes for CASSVAGTSGETQYF.

The chain has TRBV5-1 and TRBJ2-5; 10 bases are a match to TRBD1. Germline CDR1 reads SGHRS; CDR2 reads YFSETQ. The CDR3 totals 16 residues. The V segment lost 4 bases and the J segment 4 bases; nucleotides outside the gene matches: 10. The CDR3 region has the DNA TGCGCCAGCAGCAACGGAATGACAGGGGGCTTAGAGACCCAGTACTTC. Translating gives CASSNGMTGGLETQYF.

The CDR3 bases are TGCGCCAGCAGCCAAAATCTACAGGGCACCCCGTTGGGCACTGAAGCTTTCTTT. It yields the protein CASSQNLQGTPLGTEAFF. The V call is TRBV4-1, the J call TRBJ1-1; weak D call: TRBD1 (6 bases). Trimming removed 2 bases from V and 4 bases from J, with 23 bases in between. Germline CDR1 is MGHRA and CDR2 is YSYEKL. This CDR3 is 18 amino acids long.

In this sample, this clone turned up a few times. This chain joins TRBV5-5 and TRBJ1-1; 8 bases agree with TRBD1. The V segment lost 5 bases and the J segment 1 base; nucleotides outside the gene matches: 7. The CDR3 has 15 amino acids. CDR1 and CDR2 from the germline V gene are SGHKS and YYEKEE (reference sequence). The CDR3 is CASSQGAGRNTEAFF. In DNA, the CDR3 is TGTGCCAGCAGTCAGGGGGCCGGACGGAACACTGAAGCTTTCTTT.

The rearrangement joins TRBV7-2 to TRBJ1-2; 9 positions match TRBD1. The germline CDR1 and CDR2 sequences are SGHTA and FQGNSA. Trimming took 2 bases from V and 6 from J; bases not matched to a gene: 1. CDR3 length equals 13 residues. This CDR3 is CASSLRTGDGYTF. CDR3 sequence (DNA): TGTGCCAGCAGCTTAAGGACAGGGGATGGCTACACCTTC.

The gene calls are TRBV19 and TRBJ1-5; D is perhaps TRBD1 (6 bases). The CDR3 contains 16 residues. V was cut by 2 bases and J by 3 bases, with 14 bases left in between. CDR1 and CDR2 (germline): LNHDA, SQIVND (reference sequence). The CDR3 nucleotides are TGTGCCAGTAGTATAATCGGGACACCTTCCAATCAGCCCCAGCATTTT. It specifies CASSIIGTPSNQPQHF.

The chain has TRBV5-4 and TRBJ1-2, with D maybe TRBD1 (6 bases). Germline assignment: CDR1 SGHNT and CDR2 YYREEE (reference sequence). The germline V and J ends were trimmed by 5 bases and 1 base, with 15 bases remaining between them. The CDR3 has 15 amino acids. For the CDR3, the DNA is TGTGCCAGCAGTCTCACAGGGCCTAGTAACTATGGCTACACCTTC. It specifies CASSLTGPSNYGYTF.

The V call is TRBV4-3, the J call TRBJ2-4, with D possibly TRBD2 on 5 matching bases. The CDR3 has 13 amino acids. The germline CDR1 and CDR2 sequences are LGHNA and YSLEER. V was pared by 0 bases and J by 8 bases, with 8 bases between. The CDR3 protein is CASSQDQEDIQYF. The CDR3 DNA reads TGCGCCAGCAGCCAAGATCAGGAGGACATTCAGTACTTC.

The DNA for the CDR3 is TGCAGCGCCCAGACAGGGGGAAGAGATACGCAGTATTTT. Translation: CSAQTGGRDTQYF. This chain connects TRBV29-1 to TRBJ2-3; TRBD1 matches 9 bases. CDR1 is SQVTM and CDR2 is ANQGSEA in the germline V gene. J was trimmed by 5 bases and V by 7 bases; bases with no gene match: 7. The CDR3 is made up of 13 amino acids.

This chain joins TRBV7-9 and TRBJ1-5; a weak D match, TRBD1 (5 bases). The V end was cut by 1 base, the J end by 2 bases, with 9 bases between. Germline V gene data show CDR1 as SEHNR and CDR2 as FQNEAQ (reference sequence). The CDR3 contains 15 residues. CDR3 nucleotide sequence: TGTGCCAGCAGCTTAGGGGGGGACGGCAATCAGCCCCAGCATTTT. Translation gives CASSLGGDGNQPQHF.

The gene calls are TRBV6-6 and TRBJ1-5; D ambiguous. The CDR3 covers 13 residues. From germline, CDR1 is MNHNY and CDR2 SVGAGI (reference sequence). The V and J ends lost 0 bases and 7 bases respectively, with 7 bases between them. This chain's CDR3 is CASSYSAYQPQHF. CDR3 nucleotide sequence: TGTGCCAGCAGTTACTCCGCGTACCAGCCCCAGCATTTT.

On this clone: An end of the junction differs from the germline gene, which may be a read error. The J gene is TRBJ2-3, the V gene TRBV10-2; D is perhaps TRBD1 (6 bases). Looked up from germline, CDR1 is WSHSY and CDR2 is SAAADI. The CDR3 sequence is 13 residues long. CDR3 DNA: TGCGCCAGCTTGGGCTGGGACACAGATACGCAGTACTTT. This translates into CASLGWDTDTQYF.

This clone was counted at least ten times. The V gene is TRBV6-5, the J gene TRBJ2-7, with D possibly being TRBD2 (6 bases). V was pared by 4 bases and J by 7 bases, with 17 bases between. The CDR3 runs 14 residues. The V gene's germline CDR1 is MNHEY and CDR2 SVGAGI. CDR3 nucleotides: TGTGCCAGCAGTTTCCGGGACCCGGGGGAGGAGCAGTACTTC. Residues: CASSFRDPGEEQYF.

V gene TRBV2 combines with J gene TRBJ1-4; D unclear. Germline V lookup: CDR1 SNHLY, CDR2 FYNNEI. V lost 7 bases, J lost 6 bases, and 12 bases lay in between. This CDR3 is built from 13 residues. The CDR3 protein is CASKGAGDEKLFF. As DNA, the CDR3 is TGTGCCAGCAAAGGCGCTGGAGATGAAAAACTGTTTTTT.

The gene calls are TRBV18 and TRBJ1-1; no firm D call. V lost 0 bases and J 4 bases, leaving 9 bases between the germline ends. The CDR3 length is 14 residues. Germline CDR1 KGHSH, CDR2 LQKENI. CDR3 loop: CASSPPSGSTEAFF. Here the CDR3 DNA reads TGTGCCAGCTCACCACCTTCGGGTTCCACTGAAGCTTTCTTT.

The rearrangement uses TRBV5-1 and TRBJ1-4, with 8 nucleotides matching TRBD1. The CDR3 has 16 residues. The V gene end was trimmed by 0 bases and the J gene end by 8 bases; junction bases not matched to a gene: 9. Germline V lookup: CDR1 SGHRS, CDR2 YFSETQ. CDR3 loop: CASSLGPQGAGEKLFF. CDR3 sequence (DNA): TGCGCCAGCAGCTTGGGACCTCAGGGGGCGGGAGAAAAACTGTTTTTT.

The chain combines TRBV6-5 with TRBJ1-4; TRBD1 matches 7 bases. Germline loops: CDR1 MNHEY, CDR2 SVGAGI. V lost 0 bases and J lost 8; bases outside the gene matches: 6. This CDR3 comprises 15 residues. The chain's CDR3 is CASSYSWTGVEKLFF. CDR3 nucleotide sequence: TGTGCCAGCAGTTACTCTTGGACAGGAGTCGAAAAACTGTTTTTT.

The J gene is TRBJ1-5, the V gene TRBV6-1; no clear D gene. Germline CDR1 and CDR2: MNHNS and SASEGT. CDR3 length: 11 residues. V lost 6 bases and J lost 15, with 15 bases in between. The CDR3 coding sequence is TGTGCCAGCAGCATCGTGGGCCCGCTGCATTTT. It is translated as CASSIVGPLHF.